The sequence of this T cell receptor beta chain was determined in a study of T cell responses to AZD1222 COVID-19 vaccine. Between the trimmed V and J ends, which lost 4 bases and 9 bases, there was a span of 13 bases. This CDR3 contains 12 residues. The repertoire was sequenced with immunoSEQ multiplex PCR; TCRdb's copy has only in-frame clones and lacks some. The table records about 150,000 clones, under 95% of them present only once. Of note for this clone: The target antigen is unknown.

Study results and limitations: Among vaccine-associated CD4 TCRs, coverage spanned spike, with dominance at 160-218 and 743-854. Donors in the cohort were predominantly white British and more often female, and clonal diversity was possibly underestimated.

The receptor comes from an adult in good health. This chain connects TRBV12-3 or TRBV12-4 to TRBJ2-7; D call uncertain. Sample: peripheral blood, taken on day 0 of AZD1222 vaccination. In nucleotides, the CDR3 is TGTGCCAGCAGTTCGGCCCGTCGTCCGCAGTACTTC. It encodes CASSSARRPQYF.